Included here is one TCR beta chain sequence, with context. The PCR contained 60 Vbeta and 13 Jbeta primers. TCRdb's copy holds only in-frame clones and misses some; the assay was immunoSEQ multiplex PCR. The profile covers approximately 130,000 clones, with roughly 80% appearing a single time and over 1% taken by the ten largest. Trimming took 1 base from V and 6 from J; bases not matched to a gene: 6. Germline V lookup: CDR1 SGHRS, CDR2 YFSETQ. The CDR3 consists of 15 residues. This entry is derived from a study of cytomegalovirus exposure and HLA in healthy donors. What was sequenced was PBMCs. The sequence was obtained from a boy younger than 18 in good health and CMV-seronegative. The J gene is TRBJ2-1, the V gene TRBV5-1; 8 bases match TRBD2. The CDR3 is CASSLTGGPGNEQFF. DNA of the CDR3: TGCGCCAGCAGCTTGACGGGAGGGCCCGGCAATGAGCAGTTCTTC.